The sample holds a few counts of the clone carrying this T cell receptor (beta chain). An oligonucleotide containing a UMI was ligated to the 3' end of TCR cDNA. The record originates from a study of naive and memory T cell subsets. The CDR3 runs 17 residues. CDR1 and CDR2 (germline): KGHSH, LQKENI. Trimming stripped 0 bases from V and 1 base from J, with 12 bases between. Ligated cDNA underwent four rounds of PCR with nested alpha and beta constant region primers and SP2. Alpha and beta constant region primers primed reverse transcription for blood and skin samples. A single record per CDR3 protein comes from TCRdb applying MiXCR to the 5' RACE reads. The top ten clones hold about a fifth of a sample with about 62,000 distinct CDR3 sequences, more than 6% of them seen once.

The chain is built from TRBV18 and TRBJ2-2; D is uncertain. The receptor comes from a female donor in good health. The CDR3 DNA follows: TGTGCCAGCTCACCACCGGCGATGGCAGGGAACACCGGGGAGCTGTTTTTT. This codes for CASSPPAMAGNTGELFF.